The sequence of this T cell receptor (beta chain) was determined in a study of T-cell memory formation after mild COVID-19. Study overall: Largely, the TCR clusters proved donor specific.

A single record per CDR3 protein comes from TCRdb applying MiXCR to the 5' RACE reads. The table lists about 340,000 distinct CDR3 sequences, approximately 14% of them singletons, with less than 25% in the top ten. Study findings and constraints: Day 15 to 85 contracting clones showed balanced CD4/CD8; later expanders leaned CD4+.

This clonotype appeared many times. Its antigen is as yet unknown. CDR1 and CDR2 from the germline V gene are LNHDA and SQIVND (reference sequence). Trimming took off 8 bases at V and 2 bases at J, with 5 bases between the two ends. This CDR3 has 11 residues. Sequenced input: PBMCs or a T cell subset sorted from them (not recorded which). This sequence joins TRBV19 and TRBJ2-3; D gene unclear. The TCR originated in a man younger than 30 who had mild COVID-19 (a few samples of this study predate the infection). Cell type and time point are not known. The CDR3 region is CASLLTDTQYF. The CDR3 coding sequence is TGTGCCAGTCTGCTCACAGATACGCAGTATTTT. Full variable domain (outside the CDR3, taken from reference TRBV19 and TRBJ2-3): DGGITQSPKYLFRKEGQNVTLSCEQNLNHDAMYWYRQDPGQGLRLIYYSQIVNDFQKGDIAEGYSVSREKKESFPLTVTSAQKNPTAFYLCASLLTDTQYFGPGTRLTVL.